These 32 T cell receptor beta chains were sequenced from one sample in a study of blood T cell repertoires in COVID-19. Some clones are missing from TCRdb's copy, which holds only in-frame ones; the method was immunoSEQ multiplex PCR. Altogether roughly 300,000 clones are present, around 86% being singletons, with the ten largest covering about 1.6%. What was sequenced was peripheral blood. These TCRs come from a woman in her forties or fifties with acute or convalescent COVID-19.

The chain uses TRBV5-1 and TRBJ1-1; 9 bases align to TRBD1. Per germline, CDR1 SGHRS and CDR2 YFSETQ. J was trimmed by 3 bases and V by 4 bases; bases with no gene match: 4. This CDR3 has 14 residues. In DNA, the CDR3 is TGCGCCAGCAGCATAACAGGGGGCGACACTGAAGCTTTCTTT. This codes for CASSITGGDTEAFF.

The chain employs TRBV7-9 and TRBJ2-1; weak D call: TRBD1 (6 bases). From germline, CDR1 is SEHNR and CDR2 FQNEAQ (reference sequence). V lost 5 bases to trimming and J lost 1 base, with 12 bases between them. The CDR3 is made up of 15 amino acids. Here the CDR3 DNA reads TGTGCCAGCAGCCTCGGGACATCTTCCTACAATGAGCAGTTCTTC. As protein: CASSLGTSSYNEQFF.

The chain has TRBV9 and TRBJ1-4; D remains ambiguous. The CDR3 has 15 amino acids. Germline assignment: CDR1 SGDLS and CDR2 YYNGEE. The V end was cut by 4 bases, the J end by 8 bases, with 18 bases between. CDR3 DNA: TGTGCCAGCAGCCCAATGGCGGGTAGGGAGGAAAAACTGTTTTTT. The encoded protein is CASSPMAGREEKLFF.

CDR3 region: CASSPRVRQPYNEQFF. In DNA form, the CDR3 reads TGTGCCAGCTCACCCAGGGTGAGGCAGCCCTACAATGAGCAGTTCTTC. This sequence joins TRBV18 and TRBJ2-1; D might be TRBD1 (5 bases). The CDR3 loop spans 16 amino acids. The V and J ends lost 3 bases and 2 bases respectively, with 14 bases between them. Germline V CDR1 and CDR2: KGHSH, LQKENI.

The J gene is TRBJ2-5, the V gene TRBV15; D not resolved. The CDR3 loop spans 12 amino acids. V lost 0 bases, J lost 5 bases, and 4 bases lay in between. Germline-derived CDR1 and CDR2 are LNHNV and YYDKDF (reference sequence). The CDR3 region is CATSRDGETQYF. The CDR3 DNA reads TGTGCCACCAGCAGAGATGGCGAGACCCAGTACTTC.

The chain recombines TRBV5-5 with TRBJ2-7; 8 bases line up with TRBD2. Losses at the gene ends were 6 bases for V and 3 bases for J; bases not matched to a gene: 8. Germline V gives CDR1 SGHKS, CDR2 YYEKEE (reference sequence). The CDR3 is 14 amino acids. CDR3 region: CASTGGGGFYEQYF. DNA for the CDR3: TGTGCCAGCACCGGGGGGGGCGGATTCTACGAGCAGTACTTC.

A remark on this clone: Other DNA sequences from this sample encode an identical CDR3 as well. The chain employs TRBV7-9 and TRBJ2-1; D possibly corresponds to TRBD2 (6 bases). Trimming removed 5 bases at V and 7 bases at J, with 6 bases between. Germline V gives CDR1 SEHNR, CDR2 FQNEAQ (reference sequence). CDR3 length: 11 residues. The CDR3 spells CASSRGNEQFF. In nucleotides, the CDR3 is TGTGCCAGCAGCCGGGGGAATGAGCAGTTCTTC.

The rearrangement joins TRBV7-9 to TRBJ1-1, with unresolved D. The CDR3 has 11 residues. CDR1 and CDR2 (germline): SEHNR, FQNEAQ (reference sequence). V was trimmed by 5 bases and J by 8 bases, leaving 9 bases between them. As DNA, the CDR3 is TGTGCCAGCAGCCGTGCGGGAGAAGCTTTCTTT. It encodes CASSRAGEAFF.

The chain carries TRBV6-2 or TRBV6-3 and TRBJ2-7, with D unclear. Germline CDR1 is MNHEY and CDR2 is SVGEGT. There are 16 residues in the CDR3. The V end lost 3 bases, the J end lost 4 bases, and 19 bases lay between the germline ends. CDR3 protein: CASSYGSNWRNYEQYF. Here the CDR3 DNA reads TGTGCCAGCAGTTATGGCAGTAACTGGCGGAATTACGAGCAGTACTTC.

This clone was recorded once. This chain joins TRBV28 and TRBJ1-4; 7 positions match TRBD1. Germline V CDR1 and CDR2: MDHEN, SYDVKM. The CDR3 loop spans 15 amino acids. Trimming took 3 bases from V and 6 from J; bases not matched to a gene: 7. The CDR3 protein is CASSLGGTGDEKLFF. The CDR3 region has the DNA TGTGCCAGCAGTTTGGGCGGCACAGGGGATGAAAAACTGTTTTTT.

The V gene is TRBV7-9, the J gene TRBJ1-4, with D perhaps TRBD1 (6 bases). The V end was cut by 2 bases, the J end by 5 bases, with 12 bases between. Germline-derived CDR1 and CDR2 are SEHNR and FQNEAQ (reference sequence). The length of the CDR3 is 15 residues. The CDR3 region is CASSLSRGLNEKLFF. The CDR3, as DNA: TGTGCCAGCAGCTTAAGCAGGGGACTAAATGAAAAACTGTTTTTT.

This clone was counted a few times. The chain links TRBV19 to TRBJ1-2, with TRBD1 identical over 9 bases. Germline CDR1 reads LNHDA; CDR2 reads SQIVND (reference sequence). J gave up 12 bases and V 3 bases, and 11 bases lay outside the gene matches. The CDR3 sequence is 14 residues long. The CDR3 nucleotides read TGTGCCAGTAGTATCGCCCGGGACAGGGAGCTCAACACCTTC. Translating it yields CASSIARDRELNTF.

This clone came up once. This chain joins TRBV19 and TRBJ2-7, with TRBD1 identical over 11 bases. Trimming took 6 bases from V and 3 from J; bases not matched to a gene: 7. The germline gives CDR1 LNHDA, CDR2 SQIVND (reference sequence). This CDR3 is built from 15 residues. In nucleotides, the CDR3 is TGTGCCAGTAGCCCCCCGGGACAGGGGGTCTACGAGCAGTACTTC. This codes for CASSPPGQGVYEQYF. The full variable domain, its missing parts supplied by reference TRBV19 and TRBJ2-7, is DGGITQSPKYLFRKEGQNVTLSCEQNLNHDAMYWYRQDPGQGLRLIYYSQIVNDFQKGDIAEGYSVSREKKESFPLTVTSAQKNPTAFYLCASSPPGQGVYEQYFGPGTRLTVT.

The chain is built from TRBV9 and TRBJ2-1; TRBD2 matches 14 bases. With 1 base clipped from V and 6 bases from J, the junction kept 6 bases outside the gene matches. The CDR3 extends over 17 amino acids. From germline, CDR1 is SGDLS and CDR2 YYNGEE. CDR3 protein: CASSVSLGTSGSNEQFF. DNA of the CDR3: TGTGCCAGCAGCGTATCCCTCGGGACTAGCGGGAGCAATGAGCAGTTCTTC.

V is TRBV3-1 (or the pseudogene TRBV3-2) and J is TRBJ2-7; 8 bases are a match to TRBD1. Germline V gene lookup returns CDR1 LGHDT and CDR2 YNNKEL (reference sequence). The CDR3 spans 16 residues. Losses at the gene ends were 3 bases for V and 0 bases for J; bases not matched to a gene: 7. The CDR3 bases are TGTGCCAGCAGCCACCTCAGGGACAGGCGCTCCTACGAGCAGTACTTC. This translates into CASSHLRDRRSYEQYF.

This clone was seen a handful of times. The chain recombines TRBV29-1 with TRBJ2-3; 7 nucleotides match TRBD2. The germline CDR1 and CDR2 sequences are SQVTM and ANQGSEA. This CDR3 is 15 amino acids long. V was clipped by 3 bases and J by 0 bases; unmatched bases: 6. CDR3: CSVDSGGRSTDTQYF. In DNA, the CDR3 is TGCAGCGTTGACTCGGGAGGTCGGAGCACAGATACGCAGTATTTT.

Only a few counts were recorded for this clone. The sample carries other DNA sequences with the same CDR3. V and J are TRBV7-3 and TRBJ2-1; 10 positions agree with TRBD2. The CDR3 extends over 15 amino acids. Germline V gives CDR1 SGHTA, CDR2 FQGTGA. Trimming cost V 5 bases and J 3 bases; bases outside gene matches: 4. The CDR3 protein is CASSPLAGVYNEQFF. Here the CDR3 DNA reads TGTGCCAGCAGCCCCCTAGCGGGAGTCTACAATGAGCAGTTCTTC.

The rearrangement joins TRBV3-1 (or the pseudogene TRBV3-2) to TRBJ2-3; 9 bases agree with TRBD2. V shed 1 base, J shed 0 bases, and the junction held 14 bases outside the gene matches. The germline V gene has CDR1 LGHDT and CDR2 YNNKEL (reference sequence). The CDR3 is made up of 20 amino acids. Here the CDR3 reads CASSQGSRPQREASTDTQYF. CDR3 DNA: TGTGCCAGCAGCCAAGGGTCCAGGCCCCAGCGGGAGGCTAGCACAGATACGCAGTATTTT.

This chain connects TRBV7-2 to TRBJ2-1; TRBD2 agrees at 8 bases. The germline gives CDR1 SGHTA, CDR2 FQGNSA. J gave up 4 bases and V 6 bases, and 2 bases lay outside the gene matches. The CDR3 is 13 residues long. The CDR3 reads CASSIAGYNEQFF. The CDR3 coding sequence is TGTGCCAGCAGTATAGCGGGATACAATGAGCAGTTCTTC.

The genes are TRBV4-2 and TRBJ2-1; TRBD2 matches at 9 bases. CDR1 and CDR2 from the germline V gene are LGHNA and YNFKEQ. V lost 7 bases, J lost 8 bases, and 15 bases stayed unmatched. The length of the CDR3 is 16 residues. The DNA of the CDR3 is TGTGCCAGCACCCTGCTTCAGGCTAGCGGGAAAGATGAGCAGTTCTTC. It translates to CASTLLQASGKDEQFF.

V and J are TRBV4-3 and TRBJ1-4; TRBD1 might be the D (5 bases). The CDR3 extends over 14 amino acids. V lost 4 bases and J lost 8, with 14 bases in between. Germline V CDR1 and CDR2: LGHNA, YSLEER. The CDR3 sequence: CASSLGRVGEKLFF. As DNA, the CDR3 is TGCGCCAGCAGCCTCGGCAGGGTTGGCGAAAAACTGTTTTTT.

V gene TRBV10-3 combines with J gene TRBJ2-7; 8 bases align to TRBD2. Germline loops: CDR1 ENHRY, CDR2 SYGVKD. Trimming took 0 bases from V and 6 from J; bases not matched to a gene: 7. CDR3 length equals 15 residues. CDR3 nucleotides: TGTGCCATCAGTGAGTCTCAGCGGGAGTTTTCCGAGCAGTACTTC. This codes for CAISESQREFSEQYF.

The V call is TRBV10-3, the J call TRBJ2-7, with a possible D match to TRBD2 (6 bases). V lost 8 bases and J lost 4, with 12 bases in between. There are 12 residues in the CDR3. Germline lookup yields CDR1 ENHRY and CDR2 SYGVKD. The CDR3 sequence: CAIGGREYEQYF. The CDR3, as DNA: TGTGCCATCGGAGGGCGGGAATACGAGCAGTACTTC.

This clone occurred a few times. The chain links TRBV11-3 to TRBJ2-7; perhaps TRBD2 as D (6 bases). Germline V gene data show CDR1 as SGHNT and CDR2 as YENEEA. This CDR3 region has 15 residues. The V end lost 5 bases, the J end lost 0 bases, and 14 bases lay between the germline ends. CDR3: CASSPTWGGSYEQYF. The CDR3, as DNA: TGTGCCAGCAGCCCCACCTGGGGAGGCTCCTACGAGCAGTACTTC.

The V gene is TRBV19, the J gene TRBJ2-2; TRBD2 agrees at 7 bases. V was clipped by 6 bases and J by 2 bases; unmatched bases: 9. Germline CDR1 LNHDA, CDR2 SQIVND (reference sequence). The CDR3 sequence is 16 residues long. The CDR3 DNA follows: TGTGCCAGTAGGGGAGGGATTTTGTCTAACACCGGGGAGCTGTTTTTT. This sequence encodes CASRGGILSNTGELFF. The full variable domain, its missing parts supplied by reference TRBV19 and TRBJ2-2, is DGGITQSPKYLFRKEGQNVTLSCEQNLNHDAMYWYRQDPGQGLRLIYYSQIVNDFQKGDIAEGYSVSREKKESFPLTVTSAQKNPTAFYLCASRGGILSNTGELFFGEGSRLTVL.

The rearrangement joins TRBV5-1 to TRBJ2-1; TRBD2 matches 9 bases. CDR3 length: 14 residues. Germline V lookup: CDR1 SGHRS, CDR2 YFSETQ. With 4 bases clipped from V and 2 bases from J, the junction kept 1 base outside the gene matches. CDR3: CASSGLAPYNEQFF. The CDR3, as DNA: TGCGCCAGCAGCGGACTAGCGCCCTACAATGAGCAGTTCTTC.

This chain links TRBV7-3 with TRBJ1-1, with D unclear. Germline loops: CDR1 SGHTA, CDR2 FQGTGA. This CDR3 region has 15 residues. The V end was cut by 4 bases, the J end by 2 bases, with 14 bases between. The CDR3 nucleotides read TGTGCCAGCAGCTCCTACCGTCGACAAAACACTGAAGCTTTCTTT. Translating it yields CASSSYRRQNTEAFF.

The gene calls are TRBV4-1 and TRBJ1-4, with 7 bases fitting TRBD1. Germline loops: CDR1 MGHRA, CDR2 YSYEKL. The CDR3 is 16 residues long. V trimming: 6 bases; J trimming: 6 bases; junction bases outside the gene matches: 13. Written as DNA, the CDR3 is TGCGCCAGCAGTCGGGGGTCGGACAGGCGGGATGAAAAACTGTTTTTT. Its translation is CASSRGSDRRDEKLFF.

This clone has just a few counts. The V call is TRBV12-3 or TRBV12-4, the J call TRBJ2-5; no definite D call. V was pared by 2 bases and J by 3 bases, with 7 bases between. There are 13 residues in the CDR3. In DNA, the CDR3 is TGTGCCAGCAGTTTAAACGGAGAAGAGACCCAGTACTTC. This gives the protein CASSLNGEETQYF.

The chain joins TRBV4-2 to TRBJ2-7; possible D gene TRBD1, 6 bases. The V end lost 0 bases, the J end lost 0 bases, and 18 bases lay between the germline ends. CDR1 is LGHNA and CDR2 is YNFKEQ in the germline V gene. The CDR3 extends over 18 amino acids. The chain's CDR3 is CASSQDFALQGASYEQYF. The CDR3 region has the DNA TGTGCCAGCAGCCAAGATTTCGCCCTACAGGGAGCCTCCTACGAGCAGTACTTC.

The chain employs TRBV12-3 or TRBV12-4 and TRBJ1-1; D is uncertain. Deletions cut 6 bases from V and 6 bases from J, with 14 bases between. There are 13 residues in the CDR3. As DNA, the CDR3 is TGTGCCAGCAGGGGATTGAGGGATCCTGAAGCTTTCTTT. It yields the protein CASRGLRDPEAFF.

The chain employs TRBV6-5 and TRBJ2-3; D remains ambiguous. Trimming took off 6 bases at V and 4 bases at J, with 11 bases between the two ends. Germline V gives CDR1 MNHEY, CDR2 SVGAGI. The CDR3 covers 13 residues. The CDR3 sequence: CASSAGAADTQYF. DNA for the CDR3: TGTGCCAGCAGCGCTGGTGCGGCAGATACGCAGTATTTT.